This paragraph reports one T cell receptor (beta chain). As yet, its antigen is unknown. The data originate from a study of beta chain features in type 1 diabetes. Expressed TCRB transcripts were sequenced, since all the RNA that had been isolated was reverse transcribed. Clones were sequenced by immunoSEQ multiplex PCR, and TCRdb holds only the in-frame ones, with some missing. Among some 410,000 clones listed, roughly 13% were seen once. V was cut by 6 bases and J by 0 bases, with 14 bases left in between. Looked up from germline, CDR1 is MGHDK and CDR2 is SYGVNS. This CDR3 contains 16 residues. Study results and limitations: Compared to healthy donors, patients appeared to have naive, central memory and Treg TCRB repertoires that were more alike. Fewer junction insertions and more nucleotide deletions appeared in type 1 diabetes patients.

All of the sorted populations showed purity greater than 95%. Sequencing was done on a sample of naive CD4+ T cells from blood. The TCR was taken from a young man in good health. This chain connects TRBV25-1 to TRBJ2-2; D not resolved. Here the CDR3 reads CASSQSLTANTGELFF. In nucleotides, the CDR3 is TGTGCCAGCAGCCAATCACTGACCGCGAACACCGGGGAGCTGTTTTTT.